These T cell receptor beta chains were read from a single sample in a study of T cell responses to AZD1222 COVID-19 vaccine. The protocol was immunoSEQ multiplex PCR, while the TCRdb copy is restricted to in-frame clones and leaves out a portion. The repertoire holds 150,000 to 200,000 clones, with about nine tenths as singletons. This sample comprised peripheral blood, obtained on day 0 of AZD1222 vaccination. The receptors here all came from an adult in good health. CDR3s include the opening cysteine and the closing phenylalanine or tryptophan. D genes are given only for firm matches. Some rows mark clone size as missing; the rest say once, few, many or name a class of expanded clone.

abundance: -
j_gene: TRBJ1-1
d_gene: TRBD1
v_gene: TRBV19
CDR3aa: CASSIGTGQGAEAFF
CDR3nt: TGTGCCAGTAGTATAGGGACGGGACAGGGCGCTGAAGCTTTCTTT

abundance: -
j_gene: TRBJ1-2
d_gene: -
v_gene: TRBV19
CDR3aa: CASFLQGLPNYGYTF
CDR3nt: TGTGCCAGCTTCCTCCAGGGGCTTCCTAACTATGGCTACACCTTC

abundance: -
j_gene: TRBJ2-7
d_gene: -
v_gene: TRBV4-3
CDR3aa: CASSLGTGPYEQYF
CDR3nt: TGCGCCAGCAGCCTCGGGACGGGCCCCTACGAGCAGTACTTC

abundance: once
j_gene: TRBJ2-7
d_gene: TRBD1
v_gene: TRBV18
CDR3aa: CASSPPGGRDEQYF
CDR3nt: TGTGCCAGCTCACCCCCAGGGGGCCGCGACGAGCAGTACTTC

abundance: -
j_gene: TRBJ2-3
d_gene: -
v_gene: TRBV4-3
CDR3aa: CASSQDGGAADTQYF
CDR3nt: TGCGCCAGCAGCCAAGATGGCGGGGCGGCAGATACGCAGTATTTT

abundance: once
j_gene: TRBJ1-1
d_gene: TRBD1
v_gene: TRBV5-1
CDR3aa: CASSRRGPENTEAFF
CDR3nt: TGCGCCAGCAGCCGAAGGGGGCCGGAGAACACTGAAGCTTTCTTT

abundance: -
j_gene: TRBJ1-5
d_gene: -
v_gene: TRBV10-3
CDR3aa: CAISERGSNQPQHF
CDR3nt: TGTGCCATCAGTGAAAGGGGGAGCAATCAGCCCCAGCATTTT

abundance: once
j_gene: TRBJ2-1
d_gene: -
v_gene: TRBV6-2/TRBV6-3
CDR3aa: CASSPGGGAPYNEQFF
CDR3nt: TGTGCCAGCAGTCCCGGCGGTGGGGCACCCTACAATGAGCAGTTCTTC

abundance: -
j_gene: TRBJ1-4
d_gene: TRBD1
v_gene: TRBV7-9
CDR3aa: CASSRRVQGADEKLFF
CDR3nt: TGTGCCAGCAGTCGACGAGTCCAGGGGGCGGATGAAAAACTGTTTTTT

abundance: -
j_gene: TRBJ1-2
d_gene: -
v_gene: TRBV7-9
CDR3aa: CASSSETEVFYGYTF
CDR3nt: TGTGCCAGCAGCTCAGAGACGGAAGTTTTCTATGGCTACACCTTC

abundance: -
j_gene: TRBJ2-7
d_gene: TRBD1
v_gene: TRBV7-2
CDR3aa: CASSLGTGAYEQYF
CDR3nt: TGTGCCAGCAGCTTAGGGACAGGGGCCTACGAGCAGTACTTC

abundance: -
j_gene: TRBJ2-5
d_gene: -
v_gene: TRBV2
CDR3aa: CASSDEETQYF
CDR3nt: TGTGCCAGCAGTGATGAGGAGACCCAGTACTTC